The 11 T cell receptor beta chains listed next were all sequenced from one sample in a study of CD8 T cells in ankylosing spondylitis. General observations from the study: For ankylosing spondylitis blood, a TCR beta motif of 8 or 9 highly homologous variants appeared characteristic.

Each CDR3 protein is one row after TCRdb ran MiXCR on the 5' RACE reads. The sample lists over 400,000 distinct CDR3 sequences; approximately 26% were seen once. These receptors' antigens are unknown. Sequencing used blood, either unsorted or a sorted T cell fraction (not recorded which). Receptors were obtained from a male donor with ankylosing spondylitis.

The rearrangement links TRBV20-1 to TRBJ1-2; no clear D. The CDR3 spans 13 residues. Germline V CDR1 and CDR2: DFQATT, SNEGSKA (reference sequence). Trimming cost V 7 bases and J 1 base, with 13 bases left between them. Written as DNA, the CDR3 is TGCAGTGTGAGGGAAGGGAATAACTATGGCTACACCTTC. Protein sequence: CSVREGNNYGYTF.

The CDR3 DNA sequence: TGTGCCAGCATTAGGGATCTCAATCAGCCCCAGCATTTT. This gives the protein CASIRDLNQPQHF. The chain employs TRBV6-5 and TRBJ1-5; no reliable D call. V was trimmed by 7 bases and J by 3 bases, leaving 10 bases between them. This CDR3 contains 13 residues. In germline, CDR1 is MNHEY, CDR2 SVGAGI.

V is TRBV19 and J is TRBJ1-1, with unresolved D. Trimming took 0 bases from V and 1 from J, leaving 9 bases between them. Germline-derived CDR1 and CDR2 are LNHDA and SQIVND (reference sequence). The CDR3 totals 15 residues. The DNA of the CDR3 is TGTGCCAGTAGTATAGATAGTACTTCGAACACTGAAGCTTTCTTT. It yields the protein CASSIDSTSNTEAFF.

V and J are TRBV5-1 and TRBJ1-6; no clear D gene. Germline-derived CDR1 and CDR2 are SGHRS and YFSETQ. CDR3 size: 17 residues. V was trimmed by 0 bases and J by 4 bases, leaving 14 bases between them. This CDR3 is CASSLEAVTLYNSPLHF. The CDR3 bases are TGCGCCAGCAGCTTGGAGGCAGTTACCCTTTATAATTCACCCCTCCACTTT.

This chain joins TRBV5-1 and TRBJ1-6, with TRBD1 matching over 7 bases. Germline assignment: CDR1 SGHRS and CDR2 YFSETQ. This CDR3 spans 14 amino acids. With 4 bases clipped from V and 5 bases from J, the junction kept 3 bases outside the gene matches. CDR3 loop: CASSLGQDNSPLHF. In DNA form, the CDR3 reads TGCGCCAGCAGCCTCGGACAGGATAATTCACCCCTCCACTTT. Drawing the rest from reference TRBV5-1 and TRBJ1-6, the complete variable domain is KAGVTQTPRYLIKTRGQQVTLSCSPISGHRSVSWYQQTPGQGLQFLFEYFSETQRNKGNFPGRFSGRQFSNSRSEMNVSTLELGDSALYLCASSLGQDNSPLHFGNGTRLTVT.

J is TRBJ2-1 and V is TRBV2; maybe TRBD1 (7 bases). V shed 6 bases and J shed 4 bases, with 16 bases lying between them. CDR1 and CDR2 (germline): SNHLY, FYNNEI. This CDR3 comprises 15 residues. CDR3: CASSGWAGGYNEQFF. Written as DNA, the CDR3 is TGTGCCAGCAGCGGGTGGGCAGGGGGGTACAATGAGCAGTTCTTC.

The V call is TRBV20-1, the J call TRBJ2-3, with 8 bases aligning to TRBD2. V lost 3 bases, J lost 4 bases, and 15 bases stayed unmatched. The length of the CDR3 is 17 residues. Germline CDR1 reads DFQATT; CDR2 reads SNEGSKA (reference sequence). The CDR3 loop reads CSAREPFGAGDADTQYF. For the CDR3, the DNA is TGCAGTGCTAGGGAGCCGTTCGGAGCGGGAGACGCAGATACGCAGTATTTT.

This clonotype was observed a handful of times. The chain recombines TRBV19 with TRBJ1-2; D unresolved. This CDR3 is 15 amino acids long. Trimming took off 5 bases at V and 0 bases at J, with 13 bases between the two ends. Germline CDR1 reads LNHDA; CDR2 reads SQIVND (reference sequence). The CDR3 DNA follows: TGTGCCAGTAGTCGGAGTTTTACAGCTAACTATGGCTACACCTTC. This gives the protein CASSRSFTANYGYTF.

The gene calls are TRBV20-1 and TRBJ2-1; TRBD2 agrees at 8 bases. CDR1 is DFQATT and CDR2 is SNEGSKA in the germline V gene (reference sequence). The CDR3 sequence is 16 residues long. Unmatched junction bases numbered 9, after V lost 0 bases and J lost 5 bases. DNA of the CDR3: TGCAGTGCTAGAGATCCTAGCGGAGCGGGAGACAATGAGCAGTTCTTC. Translated: CSARDPSGAGDNEQFF.

The chain combines TRBV5-1 with TRBJ2-1, with TRBD1 identical over 9 bases. After removal of 2 bases from V and 4 bases from J, the junction contained 4 bases not matched to a gene. The length of the CDR3 is 15 residues. Germline loops: CDR1 SGHRS, CDR2 YFSETQ. This chain's CDR3 is CASSFTGGWYNEQFF. DNA of the CDR3: TGCGCCAGCAGCTTCACAGGGGGCTGGTACAATGAGCAGTTCTTC. Using reference TRBV5-1 and TRBJ2-1 for the parts outside the CDR3, the full variable domain is KAGVTQTPRYLIKTRGQQVTLSCSPISGHRSVSWYQQTPGQGLQFLFEYFSETQRNKGNFPGRFSGRQFSNSRSEMNVSTLELGDSALYLCASSFTGGWYNEQFFGPGTRLTVL.

Only a few counts were recorded for this clonotype. CDR3 sequence reads: CASNLFLGSNTGELFF. CDR3 sequence (DNA): TGTGCCAGCAACCTATTTCTTGGAAGCAACACCGGGGAGCTGTTTTTT. The V and J genes are TRBV7-9 and TRBJ2-2, with D unresolved. Trimming stripped 7 bases from V and 2 bases from J, with 17 bases between. Germline V gene lookup returns CDR1 SEHNR and CDR2 FQNEAQ (reference sequence). The CDR3 is 16 residues long.